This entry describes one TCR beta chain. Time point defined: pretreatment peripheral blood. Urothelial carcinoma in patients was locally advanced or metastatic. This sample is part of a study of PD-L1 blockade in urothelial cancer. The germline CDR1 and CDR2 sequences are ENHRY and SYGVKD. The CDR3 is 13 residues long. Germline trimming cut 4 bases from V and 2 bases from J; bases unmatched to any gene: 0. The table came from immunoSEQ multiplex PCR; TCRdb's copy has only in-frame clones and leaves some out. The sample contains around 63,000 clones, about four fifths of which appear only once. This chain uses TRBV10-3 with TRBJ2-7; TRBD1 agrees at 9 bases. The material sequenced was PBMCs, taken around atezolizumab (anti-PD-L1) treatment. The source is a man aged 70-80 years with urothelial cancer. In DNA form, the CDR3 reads TGTGCCATCAGTGGACAGGGGGCCTACGAGCAGTACTTC. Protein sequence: CAISGQGAYEQYF.